Listed here is a single T cell receptor beta chain. This sample is part of a study of blood T cell repertoires in COVID-19. The CDR3 length is 16 residues. Germline V gives CDR1 SGDLS, CDR2 YYNGEE. V was cut by 0 bases and J by 5 bases, with 16 bases left in between. The assay was immunoSEQ multiplex PCR, and TCRdb's table has in-frame clones only and misses some. Among a few hundred thousand clones listed, about 88% were seen once. Participants were aged about 18 to 90 years from some 24 US areas. Cohort 3 donors counted as recovered after two negative PCRs, clearance, or resolved symptoms. This sequence originates from a woman aged 25 to 39 who had recovered from COVID-19. This chain connects TRBV9 to TRBJ2-3; a weak D match, TRBD2 (5 bases). The source material was PBMCs or T cells enriched from blood (not recorded which). CDR3 nucleotide sequence: TGTGCCAGCAGCGTAGAAACGGGCGGGCCGGGAGATACGCAGTATTTT. Residues: CASSVETGGPGDTQYF.